Reported below is one T cell receptor (beta chain). These data are taken from a study of blood T cell repertoires in COVID-19. Clones were sequenced by immunoSEQ multiplex PCR, and TCRdb holds only the in-frame ones, with some missing. The table includes over 300,000 clones, 65% to 90% detected once. The germline gives CDR1 SQVTM, CDR2 ANQGSEA. V was pared by 3 bases and J by 1 base, with 6 bases of the junction left unmatched. The CDR3 runs to 15 residues. Participants were aged 18 to 89 years, lived in over 20 US areas, and enrolled virtually. Cohort 3 donors counted as recovered after two negative PCRs, clearance, or resolved symptoms.

This sequence joins TRBV29-1 and TRBJ2-1; 7 positions agree with TRBD1. The source material was PBMCs or T cells enriched from blood (not recorded which). The clonotype originates from a woman aged 18-35 years who had recovered from COVID-19. The CDR3 sequence is CSVERGGRSYNEQFF. CDR3 DNA sequence: TGCAGCGTTGAGCGAGGGGGCAGGTCCTACAATGAGCAGTTCTTC.